This T cell receptor (beta chain) is drawn from a study of cytomegalovirus exposure and HLA in healthy donors. Study-wide background: Of the donors genotyped, several hundred in all, less than 90% fell in the Caucasian-associated ancestry cluster.

Primers included in the PCR were 60 Vbeta and 13 Jbeta primers. Here immunoSEQ multiplex PCR was the method, and the copy in TCRdb shows in-frame clones only, minus some. This table holds 150,000 or so clones, around four fifths found once. Study-level findings and limits: The authors enumerated around 150 TCR beta chains as linked to cytomegalovirus. Three chains linked to CMV were shown in vitro to be specific for CMV antigens.

Concerning this clone: The antigen is not known.

The germline V and J ends were trimmed by 0 bases and 6 bases, with 17 bases remaining between them. Per germline, CDR1 SGHDN and CDR2 FVKESK. This CDR3 spans 17 amino acids. This receptor was obtained from a man between 18 and 35 years old in good health and CMV-seropositive. The sample taken for sequencing was PBMCs. The chain links TRBV14 to TRBJ2-2; D is possibly TRBD2 (7 bases). CDR3 amino acids: CASSQDRGRELAGELFF. The DNA of the CDR3 is TGTGCCAGCAGCCAAGATCGGGGGCGGGAGTTGGCCGGGGAGCTGTTTTTT.